Here is one T cell receptor (beta chain) with its context. Its antigen is still unknown. These data originate in a study of graft-versus-host responses after intestinal transplantation. Study background: Multivisceral, liver-intestinal, or isolated intestinal transplants were given to recipients. Findings and caveats of the study: Early post-transplant HvG declines showed an association with peak circulating GvH clone levels. The marrow of recipients harbored GvH clones, and ileum or blood showed some of them first. Within allografts, high graft-versus-host to host-versus-graft clonal ratios were seen among patients with graft-donor T cell macrochimerism.

TCRdb's copy holds only in-frame clones and misses some; the assay was immunoSEQ multiplex PCR. The sample lists under 85,000 clones, about nine tenths occurring once. Germline V gene data show CDR1 as SNHLY and CDR2 as FYNNEI. V lost 2 bases, J lost 4 bases, and 6 bases stayed unmatched. CDR3 size: 15 residues. The source was unstimulated CD8+ T cells sorted from spleen or lymph node cells, collected before intestinal transplant. The J gene is TRBJ2-7, the V gene TRBV2; 9 bases agree with TRBD2. This receptor was obtained from a human donor who received an intestinal transplant. The DNA of the CDR3 is TGTGCCAGCAGTGAACTAGCGGGAACTAATTACGAGCAGTACTTC. Translated: CASSELAGTNYEQYF.